The 17 T cell receptor beta chains in this list originate from one sample, sequenced in a study of T cells in Graves' hyperthyroidism and ophthalmopathy. TCR beta CDR3 region amplification was performed from RNA transcripts. First-round RT-PCR of the TCR CDR3 relied on the HTBI primer set. TCRdb reprocessed the multiplex PCR reads via MiXCR and lists one record per CDR3 protein. Counted here are about 420,000 distinct CDR3 sequences, about a sixth occurring once; the ten biggest clones make up approximately 7.5%. Sequenced: blood. The source is a woman under 30 with Graves' hyperthyroidism.

There are many counts of this clonotype. This chain joins TRBV30 and TRBJ2-3, with D perhaps TRBD2 (6 bases). Looked up from germline, CDR1 is GTSNPN and CDR2 is SVGIG (reference sequence). The CDR3 has 14 amino acids. V shed 2 bases and J shed 1 base, with 10 bases lying between them. The CDR3 DNA reads TGTGCCTGGAGTCGGTCTAGCGGCACAGATACGCAGTATTTT. This translates into CAWSRSSGTDTQYF.

CDR3 amino acids: CASGTSGTTDTQYF. The CDR3 DNA is TGTGCCAGCGGGACTAGCGGGACCACAGATACGCAGTATTTT. This chain connects TRBV2 to TRBJ2-3, with 13 bases identical to TRBD2. The CDR3 has 14 amino acids. Germline V gene sequence: CDR1 SNHLY, CDR2 FYNNEI. The trim removed 8 bases at V and 2 bases at J, leaving 1 base unmatched.

This clonotype has a count of ten or more. This rearrangement joins TRBV9 to TRBJ2-2; 10 nucleotides match TRBD2. The CDR3 loop spans 14 amino acids. Trimming removed 4 bases from V and 7 bases from J; junction bases left unmatched: 4. The germline gives CDR1 SGDLS, CDR2 YYNGEE. The CDR3 DNA is TGTGCCAGCAGCCCTAGCGGGGGTGACGGGGAGCTGTTTTTT. The encoded protein is CASSPSGGDGELFF.

This chain joins TRBV18 and TRBJ2-5, with a possible D match to TRBD2 (6 bases). V lost 0 bases and J lost 13, with 12 bases in between. This CDR3 comprises 12 residues. The germline V gene encodes CDR1 KGHSH and CDR2 LQKENI. The CDR3 reads CASSPPAGPAYF. CDR3 coding DNA: TGTGCCAGCTCACCACCGGCGGGGCCGGCGTACTTC. The whole variable domain, remainder taken from reference TRBV18 and TRBJ2-5, is NAGVMQNPRHLVRRRGQEARLRCSPMKGHSHVYWYRQLPEEGLKFMVYLQKENIIDESGMPKERFSAEFPKEGPSILRIQQVVRGDSAAYFCASSPPAGPAYFGPGTRLLVL.

This clonotype was counted ten times or more. This chain uses TRBV7-9 with TRBJ1-5; D ambiguous. V dropped 5 bases and J dropped 3 bases, with 11 bases sitting between them. The CDR3 spans 14 residues. The germline V gene has CDR1 SEHNR and CDR2 FQNEAQ (reference sequence). Here the CDR3 reads CASSQAGNNQPQHF. CDR3 sequence (DNA): TGTGCCAGCAGCCAAGCGGGGAACAATCAGCCCCAGCATTTT.

This clonotype was observed at least ten times. The chain couples TRBV18 to TRBJ2-5; perhaps TRBD1 as D (5 bases). The V end was cut by 0 bases, the J end by 2 bases, with 7 bases between. This CDR3 comprises 14 residues. Germline assignment: CDR1 KGHSH and CDR2 LQKENI. As DNA, the CDR3 is TGTGCCAGCTCACCACCGAACAGGCAAGAGACCCAGTACTTC. Its protein is CASSPPNRQETQYF.

The rearrangement uses TRBV6-1 and TRBJ1-1; TRBD1 aligns across 9 bases. V trimming: 1 base; J trimming: 4 bases; junction bases outside the gene matches: 1. Germline assignment: CDR1 MNHNS and CDR2 SASEGT. The CDR3 extends over 14 amino acids. CDR3 sequence reads: CASSEGTGATEAFF. Written as DNA, the CDR3 is TGTGCCAGCAGTGAAGGGACAGGGGCCACTGAAGCTTTCTTT.

This clonotype has at least ten counts. This chain connects TRBV20-1 to TRBJ2-1, with D unresolved. The germline V gene encodes CDR1 DFQATT and CDR2 SNEGSKA (reference sequence). Trimming shortened V by 6 bases and J by 3 bases, and 12 bases separated the two germline ends. The CDR3 runs to 13 residues. The CDR3 is CSAHLHLYNEQFF. The CDR3 DNA reads as TGCAGTGCCCACCTTCACCTCTACAATGAGCAGTTCTTC.

This clonotype was seen a few times. V is TRBV6-1 and J is TRBJ2-4; D possibly corresponds to TRBD1 (6 bases). CDR1 MNHNS and CDR2 SASEGT come from the germline V gene. The V end was cut by 6 bases, the J end by 0 bases, with 12 bases between. The CDR3 covers 15 residues. CDR3 in DNA: TGTGCCAGCAGGCCAGGGGTCCTAGCCAAAAACATTCAGTACTTC. Protein product: CASRPGVLAKNIQYF.

Many counts were recorded for this clonotype. The chain links TRBV11-3 to TRBJ2-5; D not resolved. Looked up from germline, CDR1 is SGHNT and CDR2 is YENEEA. This CDR3 contains 12 residues. V was shortened by 3 bases and J by 9 bases, with 11 bases between the two germline ends. The CDR3 here is CASSFNGVAQYF. Written as DNA, the CDR3 is TGTGCCAGCAGCTTCAACGGAGTCGCCCAGTACTTC.

V usage is TRBV7-9 and J usage is TRBJ1-3; possible D gene TRBD1, 5 bases. This CDR3 region has 14 residues. Germline V gene sequence: CDR1 SEHNR, CDR2 FQNEAQ (reference sequence). The ends were cut back, 8 bases at V and 4 bases at J, with 15 bases in the middle. CDR3 residues: CASSGAVGGNTIYF. The CDR3, as DNA: TGTGCCAGCTCCGGGGCCGTGGGCGGAAACACCATATATTTT.

V gene TRBV6-1 combines with J gene TRBJ2-1; D unclear. The better agreement between TRBJ2-7 and the DNA end casts doubt on the J call. From germline, CDR1 is MNHNS and CDR2 SASEGT. The CDR3 sequence is 14 residues long. The CDR3 protein is CASRPPGPTNEQYF. As DNA, the CDR3 is TGTGCCAGCAGGCCACCGGGTCCCACTAATGAGCAGTACTTC.

This clonotype turned up a few times. The chain couples TRBV2 to TRBJ1-2; D gene unclear. Germline CDR1 SNHLY, CDR2 FYNNEI. CDR3 length equals 14 residues. The V end lost 1 base, the J end lost 4 bases, and 10 bases lay between the germline ends. The CDR3 region has the DNA TGTGCCAGCAGTGAAGTTGCGGGTTCCTATGGCTACACCTTC. Translation gives CASSEVAGSYGYTF.

This clonotype was observed at least ten times. The CDR3, as DNA: TGTGCCAGCAGCTTGCGGGTTGGCCTAGCGGGGGCCAATGAGCAGTTCTTC. The encoded protein is CASSLRVGLAGANEQFF. The chain is built from TRBV7-2 and TRBJ2-1, with TRBD2 matching 10 bases. CDR1 and CDR2 from the germline V gene are SGHTA and FQGNSA. The CDR3 spans 17 residues. With 3 bases clipped from V and 6 bases from J, the junction kept 11 bases outside the gene matches.

A remark on this clonotype: A much larger clone lies a single base off, so this may be a read error. The J gene is TRBJ2-5, the V gene TRBV7-3; possibly TRBD1 or TRBD2 for D (5 bases each). The CDR3 is made up of 13 amino acids. The V end was cut by 5 bases, the J end by 4 bases, with 11 bases between. Germline V CDR1 and CDR2: SGHTA, FQGTGA. CDR3 sequence (DNA): TGTGCCAGCAGCGCCCATGGGGGAGAGACCCAGTACTTC. Translated, it gives CASSAHGGETQYF. The complete variable domain, with remaining parts taken from reference TRBV7-3 and TRBJ2-5, reads GAGVSQTPSNKVTEKGKYVELRCDPISGHTALYWYRQSLGQGPEFLIYFQGTGAADDSGLPNDRFFAVRPEGSVSTLKIQRTERGDSAVYLCASSAHGGETQYFGPGTRLLVL.

This clonotype occurred many times. This chain uses TRBV29-1 with TRBJ2-5; TRBD2 agrees at 12 bases. CDR1 is SQVTM and CDR2 is ANQGSEA in the germline V gene. The CDR3 sequence is 15 residues long. J was trimmed by 1 base and V by 1 base; bases with no gene match: 1. The DNA of the CDR3 is TGCAGCGTTGAAGGGACTAGCGGGGCCCAAGAGACCCAGTACTTC. Its translation: CSVEGTSGAQETQYF.

V usage is TRBV27 and J usage is TRBJ2-7, with D possibly being TRBD1 or TRBD2 (5 bases each). The CDR3 covers 15 residues. V lost 0 bases to trimming and J lost 2 bases, with 11 bases between them. Germline assignment: CDR1 MNHEY and CDR2 SMNVEV (reference sequence). The CDR3 coding sequence is TGTGCCAGCAGTTTATCCCACGGGGCTCCCTACGAGCAGTACTTC. Translating gives CASSLSHGAPYEQYF.